The subject of this entry is one T cell receptor (beta chain). The antigen is unknown. The data were taken from a study of T cell responses to AZD1222 COVID-19 vaccine. Overall study findings and caveats: Donors skewed white British and female; clonal diversity was possibly underestimated. Regions 160-218 and 743-854 held dominance among vaccine-associated CD4 TCRs, which spanned spike.

TCRdb's copy holds only in-frame clones and misses some; the assay was immunoSEQ multiplex PCR. This table holds 140,000 to 150,000 clones, about 90% found once. This CDR3 has 13 amino acids. Germline V gene sequence: CDR1 GTSNPN, CDR2 SVGIG (reference sequence). Between the trimmed V and J ends, which lost 3 bases and 8 bases, there was a span of 13 bases. Second-dose groups at about 4 or about 12 weeks were pooled. The material sequenced was peripheral blood, taken 28 days after the second AZD1222 dose. This clonotype was sampled from an adult who received the AZD1222 COVID-19 vaccine. This sequence joins TRBV30 and TRBJ2-2; no clear D. The CDR3 here is CAWRATSAGELFF. CDR3 coding DNA: TGTGCCTGGAGGGCGACATCGGCGGGGGAGCTGTTTTTT.